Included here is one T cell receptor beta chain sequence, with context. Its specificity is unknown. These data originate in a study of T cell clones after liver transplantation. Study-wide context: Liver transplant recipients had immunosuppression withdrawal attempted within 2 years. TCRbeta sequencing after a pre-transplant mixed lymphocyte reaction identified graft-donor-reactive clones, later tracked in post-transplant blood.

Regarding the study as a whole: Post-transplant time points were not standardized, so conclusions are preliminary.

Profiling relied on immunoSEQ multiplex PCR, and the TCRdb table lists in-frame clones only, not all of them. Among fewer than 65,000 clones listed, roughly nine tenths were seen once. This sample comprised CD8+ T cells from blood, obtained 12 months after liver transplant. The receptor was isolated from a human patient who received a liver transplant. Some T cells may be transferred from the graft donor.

CDR3 loop: CASSLGRGGEQYF. The CDR3 nucleotides read TGTGCCAGCAGTTTAGGCAGGGGAGGCGAGCAGTACTTC. The J gene is TRBJ2-7, the V gene TRBV27; D could derive from TRBD1 or TRBD2 (6 bases each). Germline V gene lookup returns CDR1 MNHEY and CDR2 SMNVEV (reference sequence). V was shortened by 2 bases and J by 6 bases, with 11 bases between the two germline ends. The CDR3 is made up of 13 amino acids.